This T cell receptor (beta chain) stems from a study of CD8+ T cells in alopecia areata. General study results and limits: Scalp clonality and expanded CD8+ clones among the top 100 fell significantly with tofacitinib. Across lesional scalp, and particularly alopecia totalis/universalis, clonality surpassed that of normal scalp.

Sequencing templates came from extracted RNA that was reverse transcribed into cDNA. Profiled with immunoSEQ multiplex PCR; TCRdb holds only in-frame clones, not every one. The sample consists of roughly 76,000 clones, around 29% of them appearing once. Described treatment: oral pan-JAK inhibitor, 5-10 mg twice daily. T lymphocytes (CD4+ and CD8+) were sorted from PBMCs. There are a few counts of this clone. The antigen is unknown. CDR3 length equals 15 residues. Germline lookup yields CDR1 GTSNPN and CDR2 SVGIG (reference sequence). V lost 4 bases and J lost 10, with 23 bases in between. The chain is built from TRBV30 and TRBJ2-1; either TRBD1 or TRBD2 may supply D (6 bases each). Sequencing was performed on CD8+ T cells sorted from blood, taken at week 4, from a patient treated with tofacitinib. The receptor comes from a human donor with alopecia areata. In DNA form, the CDR3 reads TGTGCCTGGAACACTCCGGGACTGGGACATTACGAGCAGTTCTTC. This translates into CAWNTPGLGHYEQFF.